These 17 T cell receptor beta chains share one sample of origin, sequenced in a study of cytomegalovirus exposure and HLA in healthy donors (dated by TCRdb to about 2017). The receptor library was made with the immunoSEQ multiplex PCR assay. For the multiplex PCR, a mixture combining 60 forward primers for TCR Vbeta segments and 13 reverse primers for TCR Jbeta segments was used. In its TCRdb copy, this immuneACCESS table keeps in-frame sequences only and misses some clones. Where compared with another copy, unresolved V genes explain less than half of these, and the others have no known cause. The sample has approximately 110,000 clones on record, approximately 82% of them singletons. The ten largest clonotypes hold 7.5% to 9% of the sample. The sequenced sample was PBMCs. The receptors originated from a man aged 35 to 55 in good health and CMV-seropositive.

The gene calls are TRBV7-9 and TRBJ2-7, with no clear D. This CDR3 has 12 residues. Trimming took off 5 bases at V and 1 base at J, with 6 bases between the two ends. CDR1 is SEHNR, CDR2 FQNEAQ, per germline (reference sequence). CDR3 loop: CASSPLSYEQYF. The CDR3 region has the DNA TGTGCCAGCAGCCCCCTTTCCTACGAGCAGTACTTC.

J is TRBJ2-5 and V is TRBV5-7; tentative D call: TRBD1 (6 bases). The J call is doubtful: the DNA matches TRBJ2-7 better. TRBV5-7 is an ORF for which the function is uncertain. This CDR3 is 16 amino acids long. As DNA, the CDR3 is TGTGCCAGCAGCTTGTCGGCGGAGACAGGTTTCTGCGAGCAGTACTTC. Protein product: CASSLSAETGFCEQYF.

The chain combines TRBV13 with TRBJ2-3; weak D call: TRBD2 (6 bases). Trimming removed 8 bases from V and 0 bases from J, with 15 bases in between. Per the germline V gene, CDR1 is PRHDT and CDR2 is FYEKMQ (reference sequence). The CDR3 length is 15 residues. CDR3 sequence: CASGRAGSSTDTQYF. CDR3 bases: TGTGCCAGCGGGCGGGCGGGATCTAGCACAGATACGCAGTATTTT. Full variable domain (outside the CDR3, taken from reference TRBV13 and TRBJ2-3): AAGVIQSPRHLIKEKRETATLKCYPIPRHDTVYWYQQGPGQDPQFLISFYEKMQSDKGSIPDRFSAQQFSDYHSELNMSSLELGDSALYFCASGRAGSSTDTQYFGPGTRLTVL.

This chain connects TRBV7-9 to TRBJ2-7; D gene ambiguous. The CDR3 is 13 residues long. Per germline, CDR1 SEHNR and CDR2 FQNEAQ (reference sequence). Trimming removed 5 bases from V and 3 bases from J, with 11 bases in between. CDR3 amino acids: CASSPTPSYEQYF. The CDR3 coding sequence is TGTGCCAGCAGCCCAACCCCTAGCTACGAGCAGTACTTC.

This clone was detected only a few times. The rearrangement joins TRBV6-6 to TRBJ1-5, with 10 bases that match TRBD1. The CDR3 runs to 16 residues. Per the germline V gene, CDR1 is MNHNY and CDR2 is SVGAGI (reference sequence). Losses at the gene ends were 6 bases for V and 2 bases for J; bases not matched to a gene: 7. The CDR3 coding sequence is TGTGCCAGCAGCCAGAGCGGGACAGGGGGCAATCAGCCCCAGCATTTT. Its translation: CASSQSGTGGNQPQHF.

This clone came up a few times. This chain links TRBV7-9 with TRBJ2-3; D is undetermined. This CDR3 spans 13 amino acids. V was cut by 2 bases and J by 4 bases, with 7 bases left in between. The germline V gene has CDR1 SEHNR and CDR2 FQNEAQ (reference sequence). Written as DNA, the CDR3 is TGTGCCAGCAGCTTAAGCACCCCAGATACGCAGTATTTT. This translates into CASSLSTPDTQYF.

The CDR3 sequence is CAIRVGQGQGDYEQYF. The CDR3 DNA is TGTGCCATCAGGGTGGGACAGGGTCAGGGGGACTACGAGCAGTACTTC. The chain joins TRBV10-3 to TRBJ2-7; 9 bases line up with TRBD1. V was pared by 6 bases and J by 3 bases, with 12 bases of the junction left unmatched. The CDR3 consists of 16 residues. The germline V gene encodes CDR1 ENHRY and CDR2 SYGVKD.

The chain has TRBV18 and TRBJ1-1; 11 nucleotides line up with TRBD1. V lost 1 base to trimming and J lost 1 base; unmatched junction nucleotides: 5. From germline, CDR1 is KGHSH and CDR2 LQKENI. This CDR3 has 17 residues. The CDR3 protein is CASSPRDRGEKNTEAFF. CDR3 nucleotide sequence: TGTGCCAGCTCACCACGGGACAGGGGGGAAAAGAACACTGAAGCTTTCTTT. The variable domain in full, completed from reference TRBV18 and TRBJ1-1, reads NAGVMQNPRHLVRRRGQEARLRCSPMKGHSHVYWYRQLPEEGLKFMVYLQKENIIDESGMPKERFSAEFPKEGPSILRIQQVVRGDSAAYFCASSPRDRGEKNTEAFFGQGTRLTVV.

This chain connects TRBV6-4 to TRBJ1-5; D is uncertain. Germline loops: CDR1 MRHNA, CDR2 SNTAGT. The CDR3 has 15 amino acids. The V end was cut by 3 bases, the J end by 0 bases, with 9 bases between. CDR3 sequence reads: CASSEQKYSNQPQHF. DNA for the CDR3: TGTGCCAGCAGTGAACAGAAATATAGCAATCAGCCCCAGCATTTT.

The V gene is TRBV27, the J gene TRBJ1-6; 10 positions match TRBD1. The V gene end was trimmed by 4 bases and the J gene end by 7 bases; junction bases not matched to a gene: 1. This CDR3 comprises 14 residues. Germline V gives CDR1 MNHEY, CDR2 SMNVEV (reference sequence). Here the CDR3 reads CASSWGQGNSPLHF. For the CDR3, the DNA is TGTGCCAGCAGTTGGGGACAGGGGAATTCACCCCTCCACTTT.

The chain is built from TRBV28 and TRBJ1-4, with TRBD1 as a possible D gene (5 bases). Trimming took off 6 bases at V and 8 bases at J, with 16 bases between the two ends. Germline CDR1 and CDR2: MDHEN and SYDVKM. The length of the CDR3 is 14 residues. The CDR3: CASRTGLTGEKLFF. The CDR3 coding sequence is TGTGCCAGCAGGACGGGACTAACGGGAGAAAAACTGTTTTTT.

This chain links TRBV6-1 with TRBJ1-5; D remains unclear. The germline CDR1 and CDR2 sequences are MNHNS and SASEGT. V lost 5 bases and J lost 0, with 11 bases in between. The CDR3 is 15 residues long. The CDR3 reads CASSPTSYSNQPQHF. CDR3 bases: TGTGCCAGCAGTCCGACAAGCTATAGCAATCAGCCCCAGCATTTT.

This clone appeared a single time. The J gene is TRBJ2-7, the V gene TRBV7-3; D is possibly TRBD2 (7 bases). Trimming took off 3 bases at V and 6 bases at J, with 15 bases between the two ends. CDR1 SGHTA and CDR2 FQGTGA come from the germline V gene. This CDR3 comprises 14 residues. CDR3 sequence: CASSFGGAESEQYF. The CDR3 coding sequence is TGTGCCAGCAGCTTTGGGGGGGCGGAGTCCGAGCAGTACTTC.

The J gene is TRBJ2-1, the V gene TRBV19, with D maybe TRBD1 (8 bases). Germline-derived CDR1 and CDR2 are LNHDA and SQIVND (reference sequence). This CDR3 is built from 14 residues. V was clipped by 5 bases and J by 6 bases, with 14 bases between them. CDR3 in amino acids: CASSWTGRVNEQFF. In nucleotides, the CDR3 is TGTGCCAGTAGTTGGACAGGGAGGGTCAATGAGCAGTTCTTC.

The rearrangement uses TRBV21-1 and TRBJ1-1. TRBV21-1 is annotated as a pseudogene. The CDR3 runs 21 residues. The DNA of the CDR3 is TGTGCCAGCAGCAACCTGTATTCGATACGGGACTCGGTGCATAAGGGCACTGAAGCTTTCTTT. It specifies CASSNLYSIRDSVHKGTEAFF.

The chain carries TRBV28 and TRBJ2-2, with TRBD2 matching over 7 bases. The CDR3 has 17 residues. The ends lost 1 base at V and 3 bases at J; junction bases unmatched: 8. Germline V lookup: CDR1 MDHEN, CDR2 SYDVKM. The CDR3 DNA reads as TGTGCCAGCAGTTTATCTCGGGCTAGCGGACACACCGGGGAGCTGTTTTTT. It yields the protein CASSLSRASGHTGELFF.

This chain's CDR3 is CASRPRQGATEAFF. The CDR3 coding sequence is TGTGCCAGCAGACCAAGACAGGGCGCCACTGAAGCTTTCTTT. The chain employs TRBV11-2 and TRBJ1-1; 7 bases agree with TRBD1. Germline V lookup: CDR1 SGHAT, CDR2 FQNNGV. The CDR3 is 14 amino acids. V lost 6 bases and J lost 4; bases outside the gene matches: 8.